What follows are 11 T cell receptor beta chains derived from one specimen sequenced in a study of quantifying T cell responses using KT2 cells. For the study at large: RNA was reverse transcribed with TCR alpha and beta constant-region primers.

An oligo carrying a UMI was ligated to the cDNA 3' end. The first PCR ran 4 to 5 cycles with an equimolar RC1.1 and RC1.2 beta primer mix. TCRdb re-derived calls from the UMI-ligation and nested PCR reads in MiXCR, one entry per CDR3 protein. The profile shows 50,000 to 70,000 distinct CDR3 sequences, roughly an eighth of them singletons. Sequenced: PBMCs spiked with cells of the T cell clone KT2. The receptors stem from a human donor.

The sample holds many counts of this clonotype. J is TRBJ2-1 and V is TRBV14, with TRBD1 identical over 9 bases. The CDR3 contains 15 residues. The V gene end was trimmed by 3 bases and the J gene end by 5 bases; junction bases not matched to a gene: 5. Per the germline V gene, CDR1 is SGHDN and CDR2 is FVKESK. CDR3 amino acids: CASSHGQGPNNEQFF. The CDR3 coding sequence is TGTGCCAGCAGCCACGGACAGGGGCCTAACAATGAGCAGTTCTTC.

This rearrangement joins TRBV10-3 to TRBJ1-2; D might be TRBD1 (6 bases). V was clipped by 0 bases and J by 2 bases, with 10 bases between them. Germline V gives CDR1 ENHRY, CDR2 SYGVKD. The CDR3 has 15 residues. DNA for the CDR3: TGTGCCATCAGTGAGTCCCGACAGGAGAACTATGGCTACACCTTC. It specifies CAISESRQENYGYTF.

This clonotype showed up many times. The rearrangement joins TRBV10-3 to TRBJ1-2, with D hard to call. The V and J ends lost 2 bases and 5 bases respectively, with 6 bases between them. CDR1 is ENHRY and CDR2 is SYGVKD in the germline V gene. This CDR3 has 12 amino acids. The CDR3 DNA is TGTGCCATCAGTGAGACAGCATATGGCTACACCTTC. The encoded protein is CAISETAYGYTF.

The chain couples TRBV5-1 to TRBJ2-1; TRBD1 matches at 8 bases. V shed 0 bases, J shed 1 base, and the junction held 0 bases outside the gene matches. This CDR3 comprises 15 residues. The germline V gene has CDR1 SGHRS and CDR2 YFSETQ. The CDR3 DNA sequence: TGCGCCAGCAGCTTGGGGACAGGGTCCTACAATGAGCAGTTCTTC. Translating gives CASSLGTGSYNEQFF.

This sequence joins TRBV29-1 and TRBJ2-5; TRBD1 or TRBD2 may be the D gene (5 bases each). Germline lookup yields CDR1 SQVTM and CDR2 ANQGSEA. Trimming removed 7 bases from V and 5 bases from J, with 17 bases in between. This CDR3 is built from 13 residues. The CDR3 here is CSARGLRRETQYF. CDR3 DNA sequence: TGCAGCGCCCGGGGCCTCCGGCGGGAGACCCAGTACTTC.

This clonotype appeared a few times. The chain has TRBV29-1 and TRBJ1-2; no clear D gene. CDR1 is SQVTM, CDR2 ANQGSEA, per germline. The CDR3 loop spans 12 amino acids. V gave up 2 bases and J gave up 1 base, with 5 bases separating them. The CDR3 DNA reads TGCAGCGTTGAAACGGATAACTATGGCTACACCTTC. Its protein product is CSVETDNYGYTF.

This clonotype has only a few counts. The chain has TRBV30 and TRBJ2-3; TRBD1 might be the D (5 bases). The CDR3 spans 13 residues. CDR1 and CDR2 (germline): GTSNPN, SVGIG (reference sequence). V dropped 2 bases and J dropped 2 bases, with 8 bases sitting between them. The CDR3 nucleotides are TGTGCCTGGAGTCCTGGACACACAGATACGCAGTATTTT. Its translation: CAWSPGHTDTQYF.

This clonotype was seen more than once but under ten times. V usage is TRBV29-1 and J usage is TRBJ1-1; possible D gene TRBD1, 6 bases. This CDR3 has 11 residues. In germline, CDR1 is SQVTM, CDR2 ANQGSEA. V lost 6 bases and J 8 bases, leaving 13 bases between the germline ends. CDR3 protein: CSVYSQGEAFF. DNA of the CDR3: TGCAGCGTCTACAGCCAGGGGGAAGCTTTCTTT.

A note on this clonotype: A clone one base away is much larger, so this may be a read error. The V call is TRBV12-5, the J call TRBJ2-3; 13 bases line up with TRBD2. Germline CDR1 reads LGHNT; CDR2 reads FRNRAP. The CDR3 spans 16 residues. Trimming removed 4 bases from V and 3 bases from J; junction bases left unmatched: 4. The CDR3 DNA sequence: TGTGCTAGTGGTTCGGTACTAGCGGGAGGGACAGATACGCAGTATTTT. This translates into CASGSVLAGGTDTQYF.

The chain recombines TRBV2 with TRBJ1-4; no clear D. Germline-derived CDR1 and CDR2 are SNHLY and FYNNEI. This CDR3 spans 15 amino acids. With 6 bases removed from V and 8 bases from J, the gap between germline ends came to 19 bases. Here the CDR3 DNA reads TGTGCCAGCAGCGAGGCGGGTACCAAAGGCGAAAAACTGTTTTTT. It is translated as CASSEAGTKGEKLFF. The variable domain in full, completed from reference TRBV2 and TRBJ1-4, reads EPEVTQTPSHQVTQMGQEVILRCVPISNHLYFYWYRQILGQKVEFLVSFYNNEISEKSEIFDDQFSVERPDGSNFTLKIRSTKLEDSAMYFCASSEAGTKGEKLFFGSGTQLSVL.

This clonotype has more than one count but fewer than ten. The V and J genes are TRBV18 and TRBJ1-5; D perhaps matches TRBD1 (5 bases). Between the trimmed V and J ends, which lost 0 bases and 4 bases, there was a span of 16 bases. There are 17 residues in the CDR3. Germline CDR1 KGHSH, CDR2 LQKENI. The CDR3 region has the DNA TGTGCCAGCTCACCACCCCTAGTGGGGGGGAAAAATCAGCCCCAGCATTTT. This translates into CASSPPLVGGKNQPQHF.